This is a list of T cell receptor beta chains from one sample in a study of beta chain features in type 1 diabetes. Produced via immunoSEQ multiplex PCR; TCRdb's table is partial and in-frame only. The repertoire holds hundreds of thousands of clones, with 13% as singletons. Sequencing used naive CD4+ T cells from blood. These receptors all come from a man aged 18-30 years with type 1 diabetes. CDR3s include the opening cysteine and the closing phenylalanine or tryptophan. The order of the fields is D gene, J gene, clone size, V gene, CDR3 DNA, CDR3 protein. D genes are given only for firm matches. Clone size is shown for a subset of rows, as once, few, many or a class of expanded clone.

NA TRBJ1-2 NA TRBV14 TGTGCCAGCAGCCAGGGGCGGATCTATGGCTACACCTTC CASSQGRIYGYTF
TRBD1 TRBJ1-1 NA TRBV7-9 TGTGCCAGCACCTTTACAGGGGTGACTGAAGCTTTCTTT CASTFTGVTEAFF
TRBD1 TRBJ1-6 NA TRBV5-1 TGCGCCAGCAGCTCTGATGTGGGGACAGGTTCACCCCTCCACTTT CASSSDVGTGSPLHF
NA TRBJ2-2 NA TRBV7-6 TGTGCCAGCAGTCCACAGGAGAACACCGGGGAGCTGTTTTTT CASSPQENTGELFF
NA TRBJ1-5 NA TRBV4-1 TGCGCCAGCAGCCAAGCGGGGGTATATAGCAATCAGCCCCAGCATTTT CASSQAGVYSNQPQHF
NA TRBJ2-7 few TRBV29-1 TGCAGCGTTGTTGGTCGGTTCTCCTACGAGCAGTACTTC CSVVGRFSYEQYF
NA TRBJ2-5 NA TRBV10-3 TGTGCCATCAGTGATCTTACCTCGTTAGAGACCCAGTACTTC CAISDLTSLETQYF
NA TRBJ2-6 few TRBV7-6 TGTGCCAGCAGCTTAGGGCAGGACTTCAGGGCCTCTGGGGCCAACGTCCTGACTTTC CASSLGQDFRASGANVLTF
TRBD1 TRBJ2-7 NA TRBV4-2 TGTGCCAGCAGCCCCCGGGACAGGGTTGCCTACGAGCAGTACTTC CASSPRDRVAYEQYF
NA TRBJ1-4 NA TRBV4-1 TGCGCCAGCAGCCAAGACTTCGACAGCCTTAATGAAAAACTGTTTTTT CASSQDFDSLNEKLFF
NA TRBJ2-5 NA TRBV10-3 TGTGCCATCAGTCACCTAACTAGGGACGGACAAGAGACCCAGTACTTC CAISHLTRDGQETQYF
NA TRBJ1-2 NA TRBV4-2 TGTGCCAGCAGCCACCTCGGACAGAACTATGGCTACACCTTC CASSHLGQNYGYTF
TRBD1 TRBJ1-4 NA TRBV6-6 TGTGCCACCCAAGGGACAGGAAATGAAAAACTGTTTTTT CATQGTGNEKLFF
TRBD2 TRBJ2-1 few TRBV5-1 TGCGCCAGCAGCTCCGCGGGACTAGCTTTCTATGAGCAGTTCTTC CASSSAGLAFYEQFF